These T cell receptor beta chains were read from a single sample in a study of metastatic and nonmetastatic thyroid tumors. TCRdb reassembled clones from the PCR reads with MiXCR. The sample consists of about 17,000 clones, about 25% of them appearing once. What was sequenced was adjacent normal tissue. These receptors were taken from a female donor with papillary thyroid cancer or a benign thyroid nodule (not recorded which). Some clones in this sample may be carry-over from other donors' samples. CDR3s leave out the opening cysteine and the closing phenylalanine or tryptophan. Each record gives: V gene, CDR3 protein.

>TRBV6-5
ASSYRDRVYSNQPQH
>TRBV28
ASSLEGLASTDTQY
>TRBV5-4
ASSWVGTGSYGYT
>TRBV11-1
ASSLDRGRTEAF
>TRBV7-3
ASSLGGGLTDTQY
>TRBV11-3
ASSAGQDGYEQY
>TRBV5-1
ASSLSASSYNEQF
>TRBV7-8
ASSLGSSQGASGYT
>TRBV20-1
SASQGGETGELF
>TRBV5-4
ASSGQGWGTGELF
>TRBV11-2
ASSLEVSWSYEQY
>TRBV6-1
ASSDRENTEAF
>TRBV10-2
VPGHQVYNEQF
>TRBV6-1
ASSPAQGANEKLF
>TRBV5-5
ASSPPGLETQY
>TRBV27
ASSYTFDRKEAYEQY
>TRBV7-8
ASSSRRTDTQY
>TRBV7-2
ASSFVSVGVNEQF
>TRBV27
ASSLLDGSPDTQY
>TRBV7-8
ASSLGAKREIYEQY
>TRBV20-1
SATPFGMGNEQF
>TRBV7-9
ASSLGPSGSETQY
>TRBV5-1
ASSLKQGAGGYGYT
>TRBV18
ASSRDTGELF
>TRBV11-2
ASSPYGDTEAF
>TRBV6-5
ASSYPGTGSYEQY
>TRBV2
ASSRDRERQETQY
>TRBV6-5
ASKQTSGAGSSYNEQF
>TRBV7-2
ASSLNTGGEQF
>TRBV20-1
SARTPDLQETQY
>TRBV5-5
ASSLTGLLGYEQY
>TRBV27
ASSFKAGGNQPQH
>TRBV7-2
ASSLAGGRVNNEQF
>TRBV30
AWNPGPSQDTQY
>TRBV30
AWEVGGNQY
>TRBV28
ASISPGGGPGELF
>TRBV7-7
ASSFELAETQY
>TRBV11-3
ASSFGGGSGGYT
>TRBV20-1
SARDQLARYNEQF
>TRBV6-2/TRBV6-3
ASSYSTGVGYT
>TRBV6-1
ASGGSSDSNYGYT
>TRBV9
ASSTGLNTEAF
>TRBV12-3/TRBV12-4
ASSGPARGGFEQY
>TRBV5-1
ASSLQGSSIEAF
>TRBV20-1
SARGTPLNEQF